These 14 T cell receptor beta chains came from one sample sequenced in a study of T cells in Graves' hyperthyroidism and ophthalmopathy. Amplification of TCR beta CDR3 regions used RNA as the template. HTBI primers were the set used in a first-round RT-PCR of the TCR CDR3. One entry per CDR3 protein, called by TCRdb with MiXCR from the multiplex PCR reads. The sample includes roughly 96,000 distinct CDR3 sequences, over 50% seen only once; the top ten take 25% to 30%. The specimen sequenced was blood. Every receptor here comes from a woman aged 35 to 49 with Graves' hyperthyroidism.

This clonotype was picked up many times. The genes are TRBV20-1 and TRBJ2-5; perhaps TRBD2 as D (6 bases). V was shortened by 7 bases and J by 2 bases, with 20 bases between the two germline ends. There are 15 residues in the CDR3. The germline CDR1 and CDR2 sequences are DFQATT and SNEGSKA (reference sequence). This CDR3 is CSVEGGEDAQETQYF. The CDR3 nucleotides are TGCAGTGTTGAAGGAGGGGAGGACGCTCAAGAGACCCAGTACTTC.

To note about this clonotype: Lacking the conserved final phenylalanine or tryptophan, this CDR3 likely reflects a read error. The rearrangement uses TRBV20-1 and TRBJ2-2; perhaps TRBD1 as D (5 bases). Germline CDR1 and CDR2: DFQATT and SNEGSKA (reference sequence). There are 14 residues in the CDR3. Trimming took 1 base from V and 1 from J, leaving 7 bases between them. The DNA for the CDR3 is TGCAGTGCTAGAGGACAGTTGAACACCGGGGAGCTGTTTCTT. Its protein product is CSARGQLNTGELFL.

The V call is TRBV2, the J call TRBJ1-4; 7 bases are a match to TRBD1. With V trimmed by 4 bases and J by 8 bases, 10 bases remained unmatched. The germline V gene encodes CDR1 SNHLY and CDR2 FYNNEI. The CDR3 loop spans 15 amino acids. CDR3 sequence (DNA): TGTGCCAGCAGTGGAGCCCTCGACAGGGAGGAAAAACTGTTTTTT. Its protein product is CASSGALDREEKLFF.

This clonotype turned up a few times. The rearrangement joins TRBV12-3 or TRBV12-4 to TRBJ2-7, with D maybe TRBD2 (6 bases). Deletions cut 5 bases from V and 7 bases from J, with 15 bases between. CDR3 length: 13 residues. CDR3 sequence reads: CASSLGTPGEQYF. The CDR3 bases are TGTGCCAGCAGTCTTGGGACTCCGGGAGAGCAGTACTTC.

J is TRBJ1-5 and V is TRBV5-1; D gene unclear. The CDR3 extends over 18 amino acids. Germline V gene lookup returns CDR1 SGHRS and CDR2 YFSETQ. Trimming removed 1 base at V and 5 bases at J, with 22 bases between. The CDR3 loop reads CASSLRAMREAMDQPQHF. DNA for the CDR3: TGCGCCAGCAGCTTGAGAGCCATGCGGGAGGCAATGGATCAGCCCCAGCATTTT.

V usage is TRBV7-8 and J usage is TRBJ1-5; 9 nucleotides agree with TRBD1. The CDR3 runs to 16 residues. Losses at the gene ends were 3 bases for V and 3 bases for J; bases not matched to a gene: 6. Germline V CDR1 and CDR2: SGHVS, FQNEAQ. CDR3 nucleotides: TGTGCCAGCAGCTTCCCCGGGACAGGGAACAATCAGCCCCAGCATTTT. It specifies CASSFPGTGNNQPQHF. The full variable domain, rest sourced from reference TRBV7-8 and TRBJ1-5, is GAGVSQSPRYKVAKRGQDVALRCDPISGHVSLFWYQQALGQGPEFLTYFQNEAQLDKSGLPSDRFFAERPEGSVSTLKIQRTQQEDSAVYLCASSFPGTGNNQPQHFGDGTRLSIL.

CDR3 in amino acids: CASSLGQAGTQYF. The CDR3 nucleotides are TGTGCCAGCAGCTTAGGGCAAGCAGGTACGCAGTATTTT. V and J are TRBV7-9 and TRBJ2-3; no clear D gene. The CDR3 extends over 13 amino acids. V lost 1 base to trimming and J lost 8 bases, with 10 bases between them. Germline CDR1 reads SEHNR; CDR2 reads FQNEAQ (reference sequence).

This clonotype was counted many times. The CDR3 here is CSFTNTGELFF. CDR3 nucleotide sequence: TGCAGCTTTACGAACACCGGGGAGCTGTTTTTT. The rearrangement links TRBV29-1 to TRBJ2-2, with unresolved D. Germline V gene sequence: CDR1 SQVTM, CDR2 ANQGSEA. Trimming shortened V by 8 bases and J by 0 bases, and 4 bases separated the two germline ends. This CDR3 has 11 amino acids.

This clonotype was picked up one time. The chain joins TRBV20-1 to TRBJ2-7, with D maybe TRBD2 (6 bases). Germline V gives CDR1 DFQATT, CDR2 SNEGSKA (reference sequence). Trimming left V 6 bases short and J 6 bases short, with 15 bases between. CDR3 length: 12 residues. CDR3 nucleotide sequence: TGCAGTGCCTGGCGGGCGGGAAGCGAGCAGTACTTC. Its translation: CSAWRAGSEQYF.

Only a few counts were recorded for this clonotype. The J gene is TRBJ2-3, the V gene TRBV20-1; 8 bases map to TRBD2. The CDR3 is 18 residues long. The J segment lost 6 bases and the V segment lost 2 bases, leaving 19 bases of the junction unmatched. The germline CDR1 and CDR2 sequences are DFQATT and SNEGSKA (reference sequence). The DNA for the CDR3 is TGCAGTGCTAGACCCTCCTTTGGGGCGGGAGGCGGCATGGATACGCAGTATTTT. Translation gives CSARPSFGAGGGMDTQYF.

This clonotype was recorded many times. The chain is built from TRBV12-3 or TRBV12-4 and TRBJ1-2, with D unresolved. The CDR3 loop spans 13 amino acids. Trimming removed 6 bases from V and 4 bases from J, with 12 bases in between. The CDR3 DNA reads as TGTGCCAGCAGCCTGACATCTGCCTATGGCTACACCTTC. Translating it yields CASSLTSAYGYTF.

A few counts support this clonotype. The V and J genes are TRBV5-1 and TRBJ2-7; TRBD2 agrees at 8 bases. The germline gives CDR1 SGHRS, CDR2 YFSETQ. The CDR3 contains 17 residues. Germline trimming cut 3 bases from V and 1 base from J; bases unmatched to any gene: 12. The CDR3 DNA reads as TGCGCCAGCAGCTACTTATCGACTAGCGTATATTCCTACGAGCAGTACTTC. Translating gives CASSYLSTSVYSYEQYF. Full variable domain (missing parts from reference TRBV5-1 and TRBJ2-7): KAGVTQTPRYLIKTRGQQVTLSCSPISGHRSVSWYQQTPGQGLQFLFEYFSETQRNKGNFPGRFSGRQFSNSRSEMNVSTLELGDSALYLCASSYLSTSVYSYEQYFGPGTRLTVT.

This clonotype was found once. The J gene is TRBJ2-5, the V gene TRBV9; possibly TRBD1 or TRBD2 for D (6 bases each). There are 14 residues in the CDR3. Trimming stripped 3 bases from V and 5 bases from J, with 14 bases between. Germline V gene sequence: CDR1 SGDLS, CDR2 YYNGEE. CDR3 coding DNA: TGTGCCAGCAGCGGTAGAGGGGGGAGGGAGACCCAGTACTTC. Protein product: CASSGRGGRETQYF. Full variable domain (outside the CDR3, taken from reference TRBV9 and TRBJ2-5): DSGVTQTPKHLITATGQRVTLRCSPRSGDLSVYWYQQSLDQGLQFLIQYYNGEERAKGNILERFSAQQFPDLHSELNLSSLELGDSALYFCASSGRGGRETQYFGPGTRLLVL.

DNA of the CDR3: TGTGCCTGGAGTTTAGACAGGGTACGTGGCGAGCAGTACTTC. As protein: CAWSLDRVRGEQYF. V is TRBV2 and J is TRBJ2-7; 7 nucleotides align to TRBD1. The CDR3 is 14 residues long. Germline CDR1 is SNHLY and CDR2 is FYNNEI. V lost 11 bases to trimming and J lost 6 bases; unmatched junction nucleotides: 16.